This TCR beta chain came from a study of cytomegalovirus exposure and HLA in healthy donors. The germline gives CDR1 LGHNA, CDR2 YNFKEQ. This CDR3 is built from 17 residues. Trimming removed 2 bases at V and 3 bases at J, with 17 bases between. Sequenced by immunoSEQ multiplex PCR; TCRdb stores in-frame clones only, minus some. Altogether 100,000 to 120,000 clones are present, roughly 88% being singletons, with the ten largest covering almost 1.5%. V is TRBV4-2 and J is TRBJ2-1, with D perhaps TRBD2 (8 bases). Sequences were obtained from PBMCs. The TCR comes from a woman aged 25 to 45 in good health and CMV-seropositive. The CDR3 protein is CASSQQGVAGGYNEQFF. The CDR3 DNA is TGTGCCAGCAGCCAACAGGGGGTTGCGGGGGGCTACAATGAGCAGTTCTTC.